The 16 T cell receptor beta chains below all came from one sample that was sequenced in a study of T cells in Graves' hyperthyroidism and ophthalmopathy. The TCR beta CDR3 regions underwent amplification using RNA transcripts as the source. The TCR CDR3 was amplified in a first-round RT-PCR using the HTBI primer set. TCRdb analysed the multiplex PCR reads with MiXCR anew, one entry per CDR3 protein. Altogether under 750,000 distinct CDR3 sequences are present, 18% being singletons, with the ten largest covering about a sixth. Sequenced sample: blood. These TCRs come from a woman aged 50 to 60 with Graves' hyperthyroidism that later progressed to Graves' ophthalmopathy.

This clonotype came up a few times. The chain carries TRBV19 and TRBJ1-5; D not certain. V was shortened by 3 bases and J by 0 bases, with 6 bases between the two germline ends. The CDR3 is 14 amino acids. In germline, CDR1 is LNHDA, CDR2 SQIVND (reference sequence). The DNA of the CDR3 is TGTGCCAGTAGTATCGGCAGTAGCAATCAGCCCCAGCATTTT. This gives the protein CASSIGSSNQPQHF.

This clonotype was seen a handful of times. The CDR3 sequence: CASSTTGGNSPLHF. DNA for the CDR3: TGTGCCAGCAGCACCACAGGGGGTAATTCACCCCTCCACTTT. The chain employs TRBV13 and TRBJ1-6; the match to TRBD1 covers 8 bases. The CDR3 has 14 amino acids. J was trimmed by 6 bases and V by 5 bases; bases with no gene match: 3. The germline gives CDR1 PRHDT, CDR2 FYEKMQ (reference sequence).

This clonotype was recorded many times. The chain links TRBV12-3 or TRBV12-4 to TRBJ1-4, with D possibly TRBD1 on 5 matching bases. This CDR3 contains 14 residues. V was clipped by 5 bases and J by 5 bases, with 12 bases between them. Here the CDR3 DNA reads TGTGCCAGCAGTCCGGGGGAAGAGAATGAAAAACTGTTTTTT. Its protein product is CASSPGEENEKLFF.

V and J are TRBV5-4 and TRBJ1-3; D is perhaps TRBD1 (6 bases). The CDR3 is made up of 13 amino acids. Germline assignment: CDR1 SGHNT and CDR2 YYREEE (reference sequence). Trimming stripped 4 bases from V and 7 bases from J, with 12 bases between. CDR3: CASSRTQGNTIYF. The CDR3 DNA reads as TGTGCCAGCAGCCGAACACAGGGTAACACCATATATTTT.

There are many counts of this clonotype. The rearrangement links TRBV7-9 to TRBJ2-1; D gene unclear. V dropped 1 base and J dropped 4 bases, with 2 bases sitting between them. Germline V gene lookup returns CDR1 SEHNR and CDR2 FQNEAQ (reference sequence). CDR3 length: 12 amino acids. Here the CDR3 reads CASSLGYNEQFF. The CDR3 bases are TGTGCCAGCAGCTTAGGTTACAATGAGCAGTTCTTC.

This clonotype was seen many times. The gene calls are TRBV12-3 or TRBV12-4 and TRBJ1-1; no firm D call. The CDR3 spans 15 residues. V lost 5 bases and J 2 bases, leaving 15 bases between the germline ends. CDR3 in DNA: TGTGCCAGCAGTCCCCTTAGGGCGTCAAACACTGAAGCTTTCTTT. Amino acid sequence: CASSPLRASNTEAFF.

This clonotype was counted many times. The chain has TRBV3-1 and TRBJ1-4, with D perhaps TRBD1 (5 bases). CDR3 size: 13 residues. Trimming left V 3 bases short and J 5 bases short, with 7 bases between. CDR1 LGHDT and CDR2 YNNKEL come from the germline V gene (reference sequence). CDR3 sequence reads: CASSQGLNEKLFF. The DNA of the CDR3 is TGTGCCAGCAGCCAGGGGCTCAATGAAAAACTGTTTTTT.

This clonotype was recorded once. Germline is not matched at one junction end, which may reflect a read error. The chain links TRBV3-1 to TRBJ1-1; TRBD1 is a possible D gene (5 bases). The CDR3 loop spans 14 amino acids. Per germline, CDR1 LGHDT and CDR2 YNNKEL (reference sequence). The CDR3, as DNA: TGTGCCAGCACCCTAGACAGTATGAACACTGGAGCTTTCTTT. This translates into CASTLDSMNTGAFF.

This clonotype was seen a single time. A read error may be the cause here, since a much bigger clone is one base away. The chain combines TRBV5-1 with TRBJ2-3, with 11 positions matching TRBD2. Germline CDR1 reads SGHRS; CDR2 reads YFSETQ. V lost 9 bases and J lost 8; bases outside the gene matches: 11. The CDR3 has 14 residues. The CDR3 loop reads CATSIAGGPSTQYF. The CDR3 bases are TGCGCCACCTCAATAGCGGGGGGGCCATCTACGCAGTATTTT.

This clonotype has a handful of counts. The chain combines TRBV20-1 with TRBJ2-3, with TRBD2 matching 8 bases. CDR1 and CDR2 from the germline V gene are DFQATT and SNEGSKA (reference sequence). Trimming cost V 6 bases and J 2 bases; bases outside gene matches: 16. This CDR3 is 17 amino acids long. CDR3 DNA sequence: TGCAGTGCGGACCCGGCTATGCTGCGGGGGGTCACAGATACGCAGTATTTT. Translated, it gives CSADPAMLRGVTDTQYF.

About this clonotype: This may be a read error: a much more frequent sequence differs by one nucleotide. The chain recombines TRBV20-1 with TRBJ2-1, with TRBD2 identical over 13 bases. The CDR3 has 18 amino acids. Germline V gene sequence: CDR1 DFQATT, CDR2 SNEGSKA (reference sequence). The V segment lost 1 base and the J segment 2 bases; nucleotides outside the gene matches: 8. CDR3 amino acids: CSARGLAGGKSPYNEQFF. The DNA of the CDR3 is TGCAGTGCTAGAGGACTAGCGGGGGGAAAAAGCCCCTACAATGAGCAGTTCTTC.

This clonotype was detected only a few times. The chain's CDR3 is CASSMAGGYTDTQYF. The CDR3 coding sequence is TGTGCCAGCAGTATGGCGGGGGGATACACAGATACGCAGTATTTT. The chain is built from TRBV6-2 or TRBV6-3 and TRBJ2-3; 8 bases match TRBD2. Unmatched junction bases numbered 6, after V lost 5 bases and J lost 2 bases. CDR3 length: 15 amino acids. Germline CDR1 MNHEY, CDR2 SVGEGT.

The chain combines TRBV12-3 or TRBV12-4 with TRBJ2-2; 9 nucleotides line up with TRBD2. The V and J ends lost 2 bases and 7 bases, in that order; junction bases with no gene match: 8. This CDR3 spans 16 amino acids. The CDR3 spells CASSLIAGGPDGELFF. The CDR3 bases are TGTGCCAGCAGTTTAATCGCGGGGGGGCCGGACGGGGAGCTGTTTTTT.

This clonotype was detected many times. The CDR3, as DNA: TGTGCCAGCAGCCCCCCCCGGGGGGTGGTAGGCACTGAAGCTTTCTTT. Protein product: CASSPPRGVVGTEAFF. The gene calls are TRBV6-1 and TRBJ1-1, with D perhaps TRBD1 (5 bases). The CDR3 has 16 amino acids. The germline gives CDR1 MNHNS, CDR2 SASEGT. V lost 6 bases, J lost 4 bases, and 21 bases lay in between.

Here the CDR3 DNA reads TGTGCCAGCAGCCAAGGCCTTAGAACAGGGAGCAATTCACCCCTCCACTTT. Translating it yields CASSQGLRTGSNSPLHF. The V and J genes are TRBV3-1 and TRBJ1-6; D may be TRBD1 (6 bases). The germline gives CDR1 LGHDT, CDR2 YNNKEL (reference sequence). This CDR3 is built from 17 residues. Between the trimmed V and J ends, which lost 1 base and 7 bases, there was a span of 17 bases.

This clonotype was counted many times. The rearrangement joins TRBV5-1 to TRBJ1-2; 8 bases are shared with TRBD1. Unmatched junction bases numbered 6, after V lost 4 bases and J lost 4 bases. CDR3 length equals 14 residues. CDR1 is SGHRS, CDR2 YFSETQ, per germline. CDR3 DNA sequence: TGCGCCAGCAGCGTGTCCGGGACAGGCTATGGCTACACCTTC. Protein: CASSVSGTGYGYTF.